A selection of T cell receptor beta chains follows, all from one sample in a study of blood T cell repertoires in COVID-19. Profiling relied on immunoSEQ multiplex PCR, and the TCRdb table lists in-frame clones only, not all of them. The sample carries hundreds of thousands of clones, around 86% recorded once. The sequencing input was peripheral blood. The receptors stem from a human donor in a cohort sampled during active COVID-19. CDR3s leave out the opening cysteine and the closing phenylalanine or tryptophan.

V	J	CDR3
TRBV19	TRBJ2-7	ASSPRYDYEQY
TRBV7-6	TRBJ2-3	ASSLSLVGTDTQY
TRBV9	TRBJ2-1	ASSATGYNEQF
TRBV6-5	TRBJ2-7	ASSDQGYEQY
TRBV30	TRBJ1-4	AWSHRDSRYEKLF
TRBV4-1	TRBJ2-1	ASSQGVAGWYNEQF
TRBV5-6	TRBJ2-5	ASSLFSETQY
TRBV11-2	TRBJ2-3	ASSPRLIRGTQY
TRBV2	TRBJ2-1	ASSPWRGEQF
TRBV11-3	TRBJ2-1	ASSLGGRWNEQF
TRBV6-1	TRBJ1-5	ASSGTDRGSREPQH
TRBV7-8	TRBJ1-2	ASSLGRTALYGYT
TRBV2	TRBJ2-3	ASNPSGGADTQY
TRBV28	TRBJ2-7	ASSKGTGGIYEQY
TRBV3-1/TRBV3-2	TRBJ2-4	ASSQIAGPKNIQY
TRBV27	TRBJ1-1	ASSFLGQNMNTEAF
TRBV30	TRBJ1-4	AYVSGGEKLF